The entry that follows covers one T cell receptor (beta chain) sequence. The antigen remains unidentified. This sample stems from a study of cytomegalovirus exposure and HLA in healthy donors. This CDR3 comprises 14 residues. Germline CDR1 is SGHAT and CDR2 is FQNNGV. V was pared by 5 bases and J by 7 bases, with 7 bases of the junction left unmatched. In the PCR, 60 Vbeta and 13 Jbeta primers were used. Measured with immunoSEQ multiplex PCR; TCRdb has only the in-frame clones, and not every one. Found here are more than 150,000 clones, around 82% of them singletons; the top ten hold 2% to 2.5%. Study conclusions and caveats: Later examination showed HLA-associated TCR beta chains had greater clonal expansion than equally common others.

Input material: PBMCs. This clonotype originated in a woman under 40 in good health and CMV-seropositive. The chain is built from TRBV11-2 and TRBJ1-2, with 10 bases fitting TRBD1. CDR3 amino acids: CASSPDRGPSGYTF. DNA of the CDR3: TGTGCCAGCAGCCCCGACAGGGGGCCTTCTGGCTACACCTTC.